Listed below are T cell receptor beta chains from one sample, sequenced in a study of PD-1 blockade in classical Hodgkin lymphoma. Only in-frame clones appear in the TCRdb table, and some are missing; sequencing was by immunoSEQ multiplex PCR. The sample records 40,000 to 65,000 clones, about nine tenths being singletons. The sequenced sample was peripheral blood mononuclear cells (PBMCs), obtained before the fourth cycle of nivolumab. The source is a human donor with classical Hodgkin lymphoma. The CDR3 runs from the conserved cysteine through the conserved F or W. A D gene is named only where the DNA matches it firmly. Not all rows give a size; the values are once, few, many and, for expanded clones, a class.

TRBV7-9,TRBJ2-2,16,-,-,TGTGCCAGCAGCCCGCCCTTGTTCGCGAACACCGGGGAGCTGTTTTTT,CASSPPLFANTGELFF
TRBV28,TRBJ2-1,16,once,TRBD2,TGTGCCAGCAGTTTATATCTAGCGGGGGGGTACAATGAGCAGTTCTTC,CASSLYLAGGYNEQFF
TRBV25-1,TRBJ1-2,14,-,-,TGTGCCAGCAGTGAGTCGACGGTGGCTGGTGGCTACACCTTC,CASSESTVAGGYTF
TRBV28,TRBJ2-3,14,-,TRBD1,TGTGCCAGCAGTTTAATAGGACAGGCAAATACGCAGTATTTT,CASSLIGQANTQYF
TRBV6-1,TRBJ2-1,15,-,TRBD1,TGTGCCAGCAGTGAGACCCAGGGGGTTATAAATGAGCAGTTCTTC,CASSETQGVINEQFF
TRBV28,TRBJ2-1,15,-,TRBD2,TGTGCCAGCAGTTTAGGACTAGCGGGAGGTAGTGAGCAGTTCTTC,CASSLGLAGGSEQFF
TRBV29-1,TRBJ2-3,13,-,-,TGCAGCGTTGCCGGGTCACACCAAAATACGCAGTATTTT,CSVAGSHQNTQYF
TRBV10-1,TRBJ2-7,12,-,-,TGCGCCAGCAGTGAATTGACCAACGAGCAGTACTTC,CASSELTNEQYF
TRBV21-1,TRBJ2-1,16,few,-,TGTGCCAGCAGCAAAGCAGGAGCGAAGAAACCCAATGAGCAGTTCTTC,CASSKAGAKKPNEQFF
TRBV18,TRBJ1-2,12,-,-,TGTGCCAGCTCACTGGGGGGCTATGGCTACACCTTC,CASSLGGYGYTF
TRBV19,TRBJ2-3,17,-,TRBD2,TGTGCCAGTAGTAAGGGACTAGCGGGGGGGCCGGGAGATACGCAGTATTTT,CASSKGLAGGPGDTQYF
TRBV6-5,TRBJ1-2,14,-,-,TGTGCCAGCAGCCCCGGGCCTAGGACCTATGGCTACACCTTC,CASSPGPRTYGYTF
TRBV28,TRBJ1-5,15,-,-,TGTGCCAGCAGCCCCCCCCTGAGGCTCAATCAGCCCCAGCATTTT,CASSPPLRLNQPQHF
TRBV7-8,TRBJ2-5,19,-,-,TGTGCCAGCAGCTTAGCCCCCTGGGGGCTAGCGGCGGGGATGGAGACCCAGTACTTC,CASSLAPWGLAAGMETQYF
TRBV6-5,TRBJ2-3,14,-,-,TGTGCCAGCAGTTACTCGATGGGGACAGATACGCAGTATTTT,CASSYSMGTDTQYF
TRBV9,TRBJ2-5,12,-,-,TGTGCCAGCAGCGGAGATCAAGAGACCCAGTACTTC,CASSGDQETQYF
TRBV7-7,TRBJ2-1,13,once,TRBD2,TGTGCCAGCAGCTTAGGGACTAGGAATGAGCAGTTCTTC,CASSLGTRNEQFF
TRBV14,TRBJ2-1,16,-,-,TGTGCCAGCAGCCAAGCACTTTTTGCCTTTGGGAATGAGCAGTTCTTC,CASSQALFAFGNEQFF
TRBV9,TRBJ2-5,13,-,TRBD2,TGTGCCAGCGCCGGCGGGGGGGCCAAGACCCAGTACTTC,CASAGGGAKTQYF
TRBV6-6,TRBJ2-2,14,-,-,TGTGCCAGCAGTTTCAACAGGGTCGGCGGGGAGCTGTTTTTT,CASSFNRVGGELFF
TRBV27,TRBJ2-5,9,once,-,TGTGCCAGCAGTCCGACCCAGTACTTC,CASSPTQYF
TRBV10-2,TRBJ1-1,13,-,-,TGCGCCACCCTGTGGGAGGGGAGCTCTGAAGCTTTCTTT,CATLWEGSSEAFF
TRBV14,TRBJ2-1,13,once,TRBD2,TGTGCCAGCAGCCAAGAGCGCAGCGGGAGGGCCGTCTTC,CASSQERSGRAVF
TRBV19,TRBJ1-5,13,-,-,TGTGCCAGTCGCCCCAGAGACTTTCAGCCCCAGCATTTT,CASRPRDFQPQHF
TRBV6-5,TRBJ1-5,15,-,-,TGTGCCAGCAGTTACGAGGGAGTAACTAATCAGCCCCAGCATTTT,CASSYEGVTNQPQHF
TRBV10-3,TRBJ2-3,16,-,TRBD2,TGTGCCATCAGGATAGCGGGAGGGCGCGGCACAGATACGCAGTATTTT,CAIRIAGGRGTDTQYF
TRBV15,TRBJ2-2,15,-,TRBD2,TGTGCCACCAGTCGGACTAGCGGAACTACCGGGGAGCTGTTTTTT,CATSRTSGTTGELFF
TRBV4-2,TRBJ2-5,15,-,-,TGTGCCAGCAGCCAAGTACAGGGTAGCGGAGAGACCCAGTACTTC,CASSQVQGSGETQYF
TRBV9,TRBJ1-6,13,-,-,TGTGCCAGCAGCGTACAGCTTAATTCACCCCTCCACTTT,CASSVQLNSPLHF
TRBV19,TRBJ1-2,13,-,TRBD1,TGTGCCAGTACACCCGACAGGGCCTCTGGCTACACCTTC,CASTPDRASGYTF
TRBV6-5,TRBJ2-7,15,few,TRBD2,TGTGCCAGCAAACCTCGGACTAGCGGGACCTACGAGCAGTACTTC,CASKPRTSGTYEQYF
TRBV2,TRBJ2-5,15,-,-,TGTGCCAGCAGTGAAGCGCTCGGCTGGCAAGAGACCCAGTACTTC,CASSEALGWQETQYF
TRBV13,TRBJ2-5,15,-,-,TGTGCCAGCAGCGGATCTAGGGCATTCCAAGAGACCCAGTACTTC,CASSGSRAFQETQYF
TRBV6-5,TRBJ1-2,13,few,TRBD1,TGTGCCAGCAGTTATGGACAGGGTAACGGCTACACCTTC,CASSYGQGNGYTF
TRBV5-1,TRBJ2-5,15,-,-,TGCGCCAGCAGCTTGGGAGGAAACCGTGAAGAGACCCAGTACTTC,CASSLGGNREETQYF
TRBV7-9,TRBJ2-5,14,few,-,TGTGCCAGCAGCGAGAGAGGGACACAAGAGACCCAGTACTTC,CASSERGTQETQYF
TRBV27,TRBJ1-5,13,few,-,TGTGCCAGCAGTTTAAGTAGCAATCAGCCCCAGCATTTT,CASSLSSNQPQHF
TRBV6-5,TRBJ1-5,16,-,TRBD1,TGTGCCAGCAGTTCACTCGGGACAGGCGATATCATAGCCCAGCATTTT,CASSSLGTGDIIAQHF
TRBV5-4,TRBJ2-1,14,-,-,TGTGCCAGCAGCTTGGCCGCCGACCCCAATGAGCAGTTCTTC,CASSLAADPNEQFF
TRBV27,TRBJ1-2,14,-,-,TGTGTCAGCAGTTATGGGGCGCCTGGGGGTGGCTACACCTTC,CVSSYGAPGGGYTF
TRBV27,TRBJ2-2,13,-,TRBD2,TGTGCCAGCGGCCTAGCGGGCACCGGGGAGCTGTTTTTT,CASGLAGTGELFF
TRBV27,TRBJ2-7,14,-,-,TGTGCCAGCATGGGCGGGACGGTCCCTTACGAGCAGTACTTC,CASMGGTVPYEQYF
TRBV6-1,TRBJ2-5,15,-,-,TGTGCCAGCAGGAGGGGACCCGAGACGTCGGAGACCCAGTACTTC,CASRRGPETSETQYF
TRBV7-2,TRBJ1-6,17,-,TRBD1,TGTGCCAGCAGCTTAGGGGACAGGGGCCGTAAAAATTCACCCCTCCACTTT,CASSLGDRGRKNSPLHF
TRBV9,TRBJ2-2,14,-,-,TGTGCCAGCAGCGTAGTAATCGACACCGGGGAGCTGTTTTTT,CASSVVIDTGELFF
TRBV10-1,TRBJ2-7,13,-,-,TGCGCCAGCAGTAGGCAGGACTCCTACGAGCAGTACTTC,CASSRQDSYEQYF
TRBV7-2,TRBJ2-4,17,-,-,TGTGCCAGCAGCTTAGATCGACAGCGCTTAGCCAAAAACATTCAGTACTTC,CASSLDRQRLAKNIQYF
TRBV27,TRBJ2-2,15,-,TRBD2,TGTGCCAGCAGTTTAACAAGCGGGAGTTCCGGGGAGCTGTTTTTT,CASSLTSGSSGELFF
TRBV5-1,TRBJ2-2,17,-,TRBD2,TGCGCCAGCAGTCACAGAACTAGCGGGGCTTACACCGGGGAGCTGTTTTTT,CASSHRTSGAYTGELFF
TRBV6-5,TRBJ2-7,15,-,-,TGTGCCAGCAGTTACTCGAGTGGCGGAGACTACGAGCAGTACTTC,CASSYSSGGDYEQYF
TRBV18,TRBJ1-4,18,-,-,TGTGCCAGCTCACCACTCCGGACGGCAGATGCAACTAATGAAAAACTGTTTTTT,CASSPLRTADATNEKLFF
TRBV4-1,TRBJ2-7,13,-,TRBD1,TGCGCTCAGGCCGGGACAGGGGCCAACGAGCAGTACTTC,CAQAGTGANEQYF
TRBV11-3,TRBJ2-1,13,-,-,TGTGCCAGCAGCTTAGAGGGGGATTCGGAACAGTTCTTC,CASSLEGDSEQFF
TRBV21-1,TRBJ2-1,14,-,-,TGTGCCAGCAGCAACCCGGGACGTACTAATGAGCAGTTCTTC,CASSNPGRTNEQFF
TRBV27,TRBJ2-5,13,-,-,TGTGCCAGCAGTTTATCGGGCCGGAGGGCCCAGTACTTC,CASSLSGRRAQYF
TRBV9,TRBJ2-2,17,-,-,TGTGCCAGCAGCGTAATTGCAGGGGGACTAGTGGCCGGGGAGCTGTTTTTT,CASSVIAGGLVAGELFF
TRBV7-9,TRBJ2-7,14,-,TRBD1,TGTGCCAGCAGCCCGGGACAGGAGCGCTACGAGCAGTACTTC,CASSPGQERYEQYF
TRBV2,TRBJ2-1,16,-,TRBD2,TGTGCCAGCAGTGAAGTGGCTAGCGGGGCCTACAATGAGCAGTTCTTC,CASSEVASGAYNEQFF